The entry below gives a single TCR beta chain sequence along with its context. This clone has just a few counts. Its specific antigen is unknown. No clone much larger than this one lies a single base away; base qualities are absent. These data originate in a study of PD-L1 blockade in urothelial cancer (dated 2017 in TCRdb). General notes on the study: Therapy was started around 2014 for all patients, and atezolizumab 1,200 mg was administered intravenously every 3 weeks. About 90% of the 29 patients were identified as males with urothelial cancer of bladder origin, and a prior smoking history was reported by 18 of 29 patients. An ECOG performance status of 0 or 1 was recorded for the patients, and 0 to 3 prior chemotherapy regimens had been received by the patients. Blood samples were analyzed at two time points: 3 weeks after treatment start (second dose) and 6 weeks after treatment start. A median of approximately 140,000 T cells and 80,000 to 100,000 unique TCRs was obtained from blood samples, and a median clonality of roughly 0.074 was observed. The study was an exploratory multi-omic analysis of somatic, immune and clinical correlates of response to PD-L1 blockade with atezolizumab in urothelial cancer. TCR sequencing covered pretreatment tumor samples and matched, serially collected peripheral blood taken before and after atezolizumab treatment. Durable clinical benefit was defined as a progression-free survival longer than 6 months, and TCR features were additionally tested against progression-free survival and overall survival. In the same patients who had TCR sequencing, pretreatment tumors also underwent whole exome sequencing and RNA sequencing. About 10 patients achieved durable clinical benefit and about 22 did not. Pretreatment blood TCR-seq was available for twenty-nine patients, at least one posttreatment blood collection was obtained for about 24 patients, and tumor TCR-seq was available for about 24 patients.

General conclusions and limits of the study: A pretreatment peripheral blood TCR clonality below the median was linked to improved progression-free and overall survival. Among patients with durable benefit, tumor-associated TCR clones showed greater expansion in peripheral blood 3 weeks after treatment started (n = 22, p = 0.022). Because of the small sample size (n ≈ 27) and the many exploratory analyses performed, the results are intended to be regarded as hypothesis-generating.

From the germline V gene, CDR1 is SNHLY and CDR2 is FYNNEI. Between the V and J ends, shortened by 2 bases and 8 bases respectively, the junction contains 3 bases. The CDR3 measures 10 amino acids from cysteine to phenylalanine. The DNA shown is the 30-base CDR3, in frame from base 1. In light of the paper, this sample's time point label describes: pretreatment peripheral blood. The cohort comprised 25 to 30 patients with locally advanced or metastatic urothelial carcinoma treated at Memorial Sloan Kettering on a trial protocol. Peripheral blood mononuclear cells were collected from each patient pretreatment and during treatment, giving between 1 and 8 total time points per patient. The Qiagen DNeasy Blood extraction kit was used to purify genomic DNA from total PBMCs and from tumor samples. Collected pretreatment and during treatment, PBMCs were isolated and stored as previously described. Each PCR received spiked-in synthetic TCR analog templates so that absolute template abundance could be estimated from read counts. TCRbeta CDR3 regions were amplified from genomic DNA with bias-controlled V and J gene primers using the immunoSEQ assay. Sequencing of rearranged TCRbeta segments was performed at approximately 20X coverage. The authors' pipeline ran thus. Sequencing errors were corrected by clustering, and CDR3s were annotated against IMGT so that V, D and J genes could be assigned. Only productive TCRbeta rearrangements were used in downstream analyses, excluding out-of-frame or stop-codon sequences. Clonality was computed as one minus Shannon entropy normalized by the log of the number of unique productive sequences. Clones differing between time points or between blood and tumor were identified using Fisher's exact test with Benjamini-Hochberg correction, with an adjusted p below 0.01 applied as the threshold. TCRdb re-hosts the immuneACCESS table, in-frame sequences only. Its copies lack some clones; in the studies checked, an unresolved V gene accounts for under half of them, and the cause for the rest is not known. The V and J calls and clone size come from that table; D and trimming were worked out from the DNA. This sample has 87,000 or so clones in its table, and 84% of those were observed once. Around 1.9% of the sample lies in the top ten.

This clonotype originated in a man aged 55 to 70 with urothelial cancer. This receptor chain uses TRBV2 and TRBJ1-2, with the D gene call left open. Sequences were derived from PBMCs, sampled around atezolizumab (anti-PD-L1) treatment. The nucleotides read TGTGCCAGCAGTGAATCGGGCTACACCTTC. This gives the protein CASSESGYTF. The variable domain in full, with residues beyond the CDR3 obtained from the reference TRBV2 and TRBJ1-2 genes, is EPEVTQTPSHQVTQMGQEVILRCVPISNHLYFYWYRQILGQKVEFLVSFYNNEISEKSEIFDDQFSVERPDGSNFTLKIRSTKLEDSAMYFCASSESGYTFGSGTRLTVV.